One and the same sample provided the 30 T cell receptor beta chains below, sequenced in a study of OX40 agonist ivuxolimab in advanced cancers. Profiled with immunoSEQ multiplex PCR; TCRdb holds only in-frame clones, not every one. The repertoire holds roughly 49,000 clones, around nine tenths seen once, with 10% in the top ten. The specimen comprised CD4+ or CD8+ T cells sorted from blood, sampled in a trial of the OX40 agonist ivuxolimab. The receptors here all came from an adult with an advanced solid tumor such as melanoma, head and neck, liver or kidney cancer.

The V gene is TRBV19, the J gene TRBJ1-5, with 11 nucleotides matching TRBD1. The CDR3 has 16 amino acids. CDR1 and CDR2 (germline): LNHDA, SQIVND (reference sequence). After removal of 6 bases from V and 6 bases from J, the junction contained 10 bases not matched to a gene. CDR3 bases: TGTGCCAGTAGCACGGACAGGGGGCAAAGGATTCAGCCCCAGCATTTT. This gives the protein CASSTDRGQRIQPQHF.

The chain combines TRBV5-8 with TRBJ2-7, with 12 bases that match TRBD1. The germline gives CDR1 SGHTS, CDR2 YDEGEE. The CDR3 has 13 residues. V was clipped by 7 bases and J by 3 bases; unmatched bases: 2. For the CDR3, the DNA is TGTGCCAGCGGGACAGGGGGCATCTACGAGCAGTACTTC. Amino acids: CASGTGGIYEQYF.

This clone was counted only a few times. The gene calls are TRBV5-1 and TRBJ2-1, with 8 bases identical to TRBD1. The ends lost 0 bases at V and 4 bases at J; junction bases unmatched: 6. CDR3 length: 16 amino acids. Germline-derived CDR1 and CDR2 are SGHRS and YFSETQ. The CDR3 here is CASSLDRQGAYNEQFF. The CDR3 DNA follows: TGCGCCAGCAGCTTGGATAGGCAGGGGGCATACAATGAGCAGTTCTTC. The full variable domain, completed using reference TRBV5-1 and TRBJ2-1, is KAGVTQTPRYLIKTRGQQVTLSCSPISGHRSVSWYQQTPGQGLQFLFEYFSETQRNKGNFPGRFSGRQFSNSRSEMNVSTLELGDSALYLCASSLDRQGAYNEQFFGPGTRLTVL.

CDR3 protein: CASSQVERGGTNTQYF. The CDR3 DNA sequence: TGTGCCAGCAGCCAAGTGGAGCGGGGGGGCACGAATACGCAGTATTTT. The genes are TRBV14 and TRBJ2-3, with 10 nucleotides matching TRBD2. Germline CDR1 reads SGHDN; CDR2 reads FVKESK. V was pared by 1 base and J by 7 bases, with 8 bases of the junction left unmatched. CDR3 length equals 16 residues. The full variable domain, with the rest looked up from reference TRBV14 and TRBJ2-3, is EAGVTQFPSHSVIEKGQTVTLRCDPISGHDNLYWYRRVMGKEIKFLLHFVKESKQDESGMPNNRFLAERTGGTYSTLKVQPAELEDSGVYFCASSQVERGGTNTQYFGPGTRLTVL.

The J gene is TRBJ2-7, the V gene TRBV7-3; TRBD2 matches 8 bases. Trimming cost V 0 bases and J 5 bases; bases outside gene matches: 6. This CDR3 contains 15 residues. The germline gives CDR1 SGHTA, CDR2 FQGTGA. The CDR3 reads CASSLTGLAGDEQYF. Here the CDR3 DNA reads TGTGCCAGCAGCTTAACCGGGCTAGCGGGTGACGAGCAGTACTTC.

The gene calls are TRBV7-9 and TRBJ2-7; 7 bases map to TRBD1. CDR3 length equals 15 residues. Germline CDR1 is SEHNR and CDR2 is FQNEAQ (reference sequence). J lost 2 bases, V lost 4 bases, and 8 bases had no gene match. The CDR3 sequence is CASSYQQGPPYEQYF. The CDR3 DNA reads TGTGCCAGCAGCTACCAACAGGGGCCCCCCTACGAGCAGTACTTC.

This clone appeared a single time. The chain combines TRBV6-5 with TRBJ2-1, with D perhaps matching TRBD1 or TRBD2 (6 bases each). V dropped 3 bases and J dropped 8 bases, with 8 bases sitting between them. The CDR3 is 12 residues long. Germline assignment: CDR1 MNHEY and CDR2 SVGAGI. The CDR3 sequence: CASSYRGDEQFF. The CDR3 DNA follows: TGTGCCAGCAGTTATAGGGGGGATGAGCAGTTCTTC.

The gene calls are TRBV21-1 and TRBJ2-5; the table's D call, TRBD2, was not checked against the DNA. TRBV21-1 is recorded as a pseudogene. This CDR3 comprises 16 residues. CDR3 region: CASSKESSGFQETQYF. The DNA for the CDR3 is TGTGCCAGCAGCAAAGAGTCAAGCGGATTCCAAGAGACCCAGTACTTC.

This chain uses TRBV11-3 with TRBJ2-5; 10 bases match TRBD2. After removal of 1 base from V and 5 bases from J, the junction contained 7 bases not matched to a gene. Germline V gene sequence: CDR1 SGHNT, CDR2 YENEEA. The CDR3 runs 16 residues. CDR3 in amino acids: CASSLGYLAGDETQYF. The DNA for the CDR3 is TGTGCCAGCAGCTTAGGTTACCTAGCGGGAGACGAGACCCAGTACTTC.

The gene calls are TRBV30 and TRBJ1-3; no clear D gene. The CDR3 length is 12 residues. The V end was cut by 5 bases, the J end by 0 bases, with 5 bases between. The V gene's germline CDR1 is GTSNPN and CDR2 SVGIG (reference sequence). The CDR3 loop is CAWDSSGNTIYF. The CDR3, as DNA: TGTGCCTGGGATTCCTCTGGAAACACCATATATTTT.

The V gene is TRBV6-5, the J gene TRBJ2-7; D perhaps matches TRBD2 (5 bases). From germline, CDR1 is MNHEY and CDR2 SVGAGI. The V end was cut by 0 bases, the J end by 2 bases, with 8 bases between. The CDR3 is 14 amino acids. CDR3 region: CASSYSAGTYEQYF. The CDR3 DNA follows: TGTGCCAGCAGTTACTCGGCCGGGACCTACGAGCAGTACTTC.

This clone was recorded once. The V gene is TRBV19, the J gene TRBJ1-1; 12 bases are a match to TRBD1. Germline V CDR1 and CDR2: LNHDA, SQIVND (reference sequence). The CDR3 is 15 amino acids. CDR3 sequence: CGARLSGTGGGEAFF. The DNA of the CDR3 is TGTGGCGCGCGACTATCCGGGACAGGGGGCGGTGAAGCTTTCTTT.

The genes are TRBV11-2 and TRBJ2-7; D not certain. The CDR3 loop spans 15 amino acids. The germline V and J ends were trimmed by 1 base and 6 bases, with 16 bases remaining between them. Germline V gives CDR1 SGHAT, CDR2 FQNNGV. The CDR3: CASSLVPLSVPEQYF. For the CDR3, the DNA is TGTGCCAGCAGCTTAGTACCACTCAGTGTCCCCGAGCAGTACTTC.

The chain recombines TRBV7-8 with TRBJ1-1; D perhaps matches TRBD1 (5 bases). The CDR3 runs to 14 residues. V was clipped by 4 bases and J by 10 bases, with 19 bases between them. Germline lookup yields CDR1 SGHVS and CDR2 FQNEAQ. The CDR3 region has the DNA TGTGCCAGCAGCTCTAGAGGGTCAAGTCAGGGAGCTTTCTTT. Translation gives CASSSRGSSQGAFF.

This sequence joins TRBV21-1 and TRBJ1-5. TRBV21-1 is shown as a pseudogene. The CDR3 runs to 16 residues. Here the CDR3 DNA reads TGTGCCAGCAGCAAAAAAGGAGGGGGACCAAATCAGCCCCAGCATTTT. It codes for CASSKKGGGPNQPQHF.

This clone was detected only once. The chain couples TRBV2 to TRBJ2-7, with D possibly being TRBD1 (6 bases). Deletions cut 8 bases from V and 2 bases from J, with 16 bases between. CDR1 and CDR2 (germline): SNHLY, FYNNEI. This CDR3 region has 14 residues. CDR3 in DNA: TGTGCCAGCCCGAAACTGGACAGAACCTACGAGCAGTACTTC. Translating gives CASPKLDRTYEQYF.

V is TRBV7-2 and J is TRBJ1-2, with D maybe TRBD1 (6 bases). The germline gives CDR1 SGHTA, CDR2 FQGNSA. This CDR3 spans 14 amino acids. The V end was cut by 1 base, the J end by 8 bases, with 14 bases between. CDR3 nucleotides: TGTGCCAGCAGCTTAGAGGACACCCAGGGGGGCTACACCTTC. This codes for CASSLEDTQGGYTF.

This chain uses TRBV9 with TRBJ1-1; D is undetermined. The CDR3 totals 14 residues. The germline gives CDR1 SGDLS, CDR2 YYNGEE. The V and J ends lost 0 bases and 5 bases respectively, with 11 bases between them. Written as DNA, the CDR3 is TGTGCCAGCAGCGTAGACGGGGTATGGACTGAAGCTTTCTTT. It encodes CASSVDGVWTEAFF.

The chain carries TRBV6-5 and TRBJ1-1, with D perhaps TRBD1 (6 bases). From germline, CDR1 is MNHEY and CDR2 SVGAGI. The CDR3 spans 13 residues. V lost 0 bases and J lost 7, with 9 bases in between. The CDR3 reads CASSYSSGVEAFF. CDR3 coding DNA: TGTGCCAGCAGTTACTCTTCAGGGGTTGAAGCTTTCTTT.

CDR3 in DNA: TGTGCCAGCAGCGGGACTAGCGGAGAGACCCAGTACTTC. Protein: CASSGTSGETQYF. The gene calls are TRBV9 and TRBJ2-5; TRBD2 matches 10 bases. With 3 bases clipped from V and 4 bases from J, the junction kept 0 bases outside the gene matches. There are 13 residues in the CDR3. Germline lookup yields CDR1 SGDLS and CDR2 YYNGEE.

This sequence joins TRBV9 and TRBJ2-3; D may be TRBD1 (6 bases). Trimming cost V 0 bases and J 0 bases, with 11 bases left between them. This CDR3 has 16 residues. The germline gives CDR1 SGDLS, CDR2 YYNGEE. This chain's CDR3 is CASSVGDTTSTDTQYF. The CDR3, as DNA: TGTGCCAGCAGCGTAGGGGACACAACTAGCACAGATACGCAGTATTTT. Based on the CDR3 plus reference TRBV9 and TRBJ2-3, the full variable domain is DSGVTQTPKHLITATGQRVTLRCSPRSGDLSVYWYQQSLDQGLQFLIQYYNGEERAKGNILERFSAQQFPDLHSELNLSSLELGDSALYFCASSVGDTTSTDTQYFGPGTRLTVL.

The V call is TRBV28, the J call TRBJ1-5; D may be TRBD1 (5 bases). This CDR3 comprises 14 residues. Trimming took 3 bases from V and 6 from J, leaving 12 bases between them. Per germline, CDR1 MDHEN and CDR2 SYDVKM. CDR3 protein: CASSFPGDGQPQHF. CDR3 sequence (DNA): TGTGCCAGCAGTTTTCCCGGGGACGGTCAGCCCCAGCATTTT. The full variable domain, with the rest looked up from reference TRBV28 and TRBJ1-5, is DVKVTQSSRYLVKRTGEKVFLECVQDMDHENMFWYRQDPGLGLRLIYFSYDVKMKEKGDIPEGYSVSREKKERFSLILESASTNQTSMYLCASSFPGDGQPQHFGDGTRLSIL.

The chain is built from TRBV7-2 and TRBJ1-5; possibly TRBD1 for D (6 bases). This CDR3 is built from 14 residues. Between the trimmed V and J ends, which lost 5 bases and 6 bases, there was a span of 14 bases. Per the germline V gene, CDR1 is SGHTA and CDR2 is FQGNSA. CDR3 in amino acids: CASSINRAGQPQHF. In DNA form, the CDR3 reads TGTGCCAGCAGCATAAACAGGGCCGGTCAGCCCCAGCATTTT.

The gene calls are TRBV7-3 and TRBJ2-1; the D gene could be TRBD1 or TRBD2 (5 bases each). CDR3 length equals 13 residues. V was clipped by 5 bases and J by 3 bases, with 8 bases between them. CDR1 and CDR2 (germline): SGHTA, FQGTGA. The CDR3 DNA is TGTGCCAGCAGCGGGACCGACTACAATGAGCAGTTCTTC. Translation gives CASSGTDYNEQFF.

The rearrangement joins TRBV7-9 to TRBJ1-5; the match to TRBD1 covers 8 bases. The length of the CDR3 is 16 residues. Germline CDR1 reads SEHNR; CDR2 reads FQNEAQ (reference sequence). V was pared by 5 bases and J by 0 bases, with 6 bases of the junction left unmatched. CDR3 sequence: CASSPDREGSNQPQHF. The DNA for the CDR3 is TGTGCCAGCAGCCCGGACAGGGAGGGTAGCAATCAGCCCCAGCATTTT.

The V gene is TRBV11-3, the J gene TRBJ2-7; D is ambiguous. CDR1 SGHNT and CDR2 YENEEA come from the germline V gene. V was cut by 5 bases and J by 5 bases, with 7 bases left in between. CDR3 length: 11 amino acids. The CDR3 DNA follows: TGTGCCAGCAGCGATATGGACGAGCAGTACTTC. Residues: CASSDMDEQYF. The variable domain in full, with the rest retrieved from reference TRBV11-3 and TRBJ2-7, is EAGVVQSPRYKIIEKKQPVAFWCNPISGHNTLYWYLQNLGQGPELLIRYENEEAVDDSQLPKDRFSAERLKGVDSTLKIQPAELGDSAVYLCASSDMDEQYFGPGTRLTVT.

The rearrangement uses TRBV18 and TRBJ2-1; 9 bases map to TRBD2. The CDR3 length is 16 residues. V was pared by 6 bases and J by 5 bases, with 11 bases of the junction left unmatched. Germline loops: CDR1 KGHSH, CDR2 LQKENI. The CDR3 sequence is CASSLVLAGSNNEQFF. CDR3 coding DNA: TGTGCCAGCTCCCTCGTCCTAGCGGGAAGTAACAATGAGCAGTTCTTC.

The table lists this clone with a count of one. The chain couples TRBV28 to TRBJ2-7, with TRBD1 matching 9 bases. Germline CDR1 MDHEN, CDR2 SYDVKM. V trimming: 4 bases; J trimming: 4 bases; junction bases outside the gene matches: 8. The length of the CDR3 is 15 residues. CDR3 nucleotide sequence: TGTGCCAGCAGTTCCCCTCGGACAGGGGAGTACGAGCAGTACTTC. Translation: CASSSPRTGEYEQYF.

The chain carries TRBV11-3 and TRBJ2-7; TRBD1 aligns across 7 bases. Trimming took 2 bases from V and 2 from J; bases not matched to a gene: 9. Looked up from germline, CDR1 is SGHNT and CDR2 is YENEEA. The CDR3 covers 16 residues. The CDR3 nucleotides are TGTGCCAGCAGCTTACGACCGACAGGGTCGCCCTACGAGCAGTACTTC. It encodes CASSLRPTGSPYEQYF.

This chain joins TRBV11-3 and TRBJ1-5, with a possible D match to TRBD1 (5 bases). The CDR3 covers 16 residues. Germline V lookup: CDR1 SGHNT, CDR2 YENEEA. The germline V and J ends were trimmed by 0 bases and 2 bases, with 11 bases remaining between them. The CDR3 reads CASSLDSGNGNQPQHF. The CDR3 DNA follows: TGTGCCAGCAGCTTAGATTCAGGGAACGGCAATCAGCCCCAGCATTTT.